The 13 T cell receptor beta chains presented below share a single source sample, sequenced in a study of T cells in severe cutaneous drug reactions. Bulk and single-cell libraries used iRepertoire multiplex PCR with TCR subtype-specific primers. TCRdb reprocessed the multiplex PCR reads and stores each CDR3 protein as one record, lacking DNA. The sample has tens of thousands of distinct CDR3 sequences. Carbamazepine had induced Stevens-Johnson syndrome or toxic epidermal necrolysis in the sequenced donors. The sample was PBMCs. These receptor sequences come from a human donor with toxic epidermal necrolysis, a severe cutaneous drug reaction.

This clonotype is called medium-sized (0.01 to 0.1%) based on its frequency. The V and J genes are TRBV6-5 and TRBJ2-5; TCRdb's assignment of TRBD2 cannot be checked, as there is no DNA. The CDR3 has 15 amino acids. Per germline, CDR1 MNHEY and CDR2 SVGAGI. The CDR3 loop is CASSQGRLAMETQYF.

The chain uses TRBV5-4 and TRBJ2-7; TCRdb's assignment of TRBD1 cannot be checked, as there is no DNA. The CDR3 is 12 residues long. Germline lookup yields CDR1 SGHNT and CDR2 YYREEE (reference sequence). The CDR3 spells CASGTGFYEQYF.

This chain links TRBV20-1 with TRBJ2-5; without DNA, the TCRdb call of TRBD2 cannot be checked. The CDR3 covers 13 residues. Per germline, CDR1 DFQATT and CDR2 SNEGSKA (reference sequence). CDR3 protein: CSARDEWGETQYF.

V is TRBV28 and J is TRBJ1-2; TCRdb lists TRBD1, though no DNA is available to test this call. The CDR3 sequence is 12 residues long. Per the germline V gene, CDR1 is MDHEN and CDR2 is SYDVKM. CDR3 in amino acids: CASNRNNYGYTF.

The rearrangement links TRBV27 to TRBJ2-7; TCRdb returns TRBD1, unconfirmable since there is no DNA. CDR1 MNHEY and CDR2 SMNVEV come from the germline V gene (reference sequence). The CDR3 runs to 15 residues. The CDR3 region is CASSSAGDRGYEQYF.

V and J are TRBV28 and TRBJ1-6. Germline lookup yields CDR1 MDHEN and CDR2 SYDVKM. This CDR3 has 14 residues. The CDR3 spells CAGKITSYNSPLHF.

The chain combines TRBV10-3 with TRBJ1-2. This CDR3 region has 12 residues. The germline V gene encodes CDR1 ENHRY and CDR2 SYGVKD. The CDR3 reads CAISDQVYGYTF.

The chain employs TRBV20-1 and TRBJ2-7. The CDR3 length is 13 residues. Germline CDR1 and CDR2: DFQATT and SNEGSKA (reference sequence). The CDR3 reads CSARGYLNYEQYF.

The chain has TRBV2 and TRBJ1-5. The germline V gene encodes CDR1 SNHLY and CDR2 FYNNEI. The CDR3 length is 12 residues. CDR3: CASRIDTRPQHF.

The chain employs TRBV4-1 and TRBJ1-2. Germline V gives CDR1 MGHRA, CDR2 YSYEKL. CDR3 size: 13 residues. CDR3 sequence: CASSQASNGGYTF.

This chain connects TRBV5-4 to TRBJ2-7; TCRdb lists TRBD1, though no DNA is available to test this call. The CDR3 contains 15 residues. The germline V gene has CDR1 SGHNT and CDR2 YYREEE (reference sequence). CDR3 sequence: CASSSGTGGPYEQYF.

The CDR3 here is CASSTRQGSNEKLFF. The chain joins TRBV7-9 to TRBJ1-4; TCRdb names TRBD1, which stays unverified in the absence of DNA. Germline CDR1 reads SEHNR; CDR2 reads FQNEAQ (reference sequence). The CDR3 is 15 amino acids.

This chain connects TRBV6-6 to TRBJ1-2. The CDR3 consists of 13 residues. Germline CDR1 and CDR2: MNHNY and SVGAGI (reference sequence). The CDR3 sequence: CASSRRAIYGYTF.